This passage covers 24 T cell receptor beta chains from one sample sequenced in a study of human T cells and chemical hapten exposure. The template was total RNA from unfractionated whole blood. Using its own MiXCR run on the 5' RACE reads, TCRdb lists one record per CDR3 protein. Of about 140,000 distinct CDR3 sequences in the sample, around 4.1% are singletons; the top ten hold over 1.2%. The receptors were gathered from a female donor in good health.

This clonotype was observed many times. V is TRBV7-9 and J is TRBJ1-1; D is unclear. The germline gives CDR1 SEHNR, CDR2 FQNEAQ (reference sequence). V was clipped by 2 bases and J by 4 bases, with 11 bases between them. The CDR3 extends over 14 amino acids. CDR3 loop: CASSLYLGTTEAFF. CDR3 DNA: TGTGCCAGCAGCTTATATTTGGGTACCACTGAAGCTTTCTTT.

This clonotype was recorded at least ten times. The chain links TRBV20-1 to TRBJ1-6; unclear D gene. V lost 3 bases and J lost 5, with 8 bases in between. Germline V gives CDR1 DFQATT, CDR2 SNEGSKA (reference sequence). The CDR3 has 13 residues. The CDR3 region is CSASADHNSPLHF. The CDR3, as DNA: TGCAGTGCTAGCGCAGACCATAATTCACCCCTCCACTTT.

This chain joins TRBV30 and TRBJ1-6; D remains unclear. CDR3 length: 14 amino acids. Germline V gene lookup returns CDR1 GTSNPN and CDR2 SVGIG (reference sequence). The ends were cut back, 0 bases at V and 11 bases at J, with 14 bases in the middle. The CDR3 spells CAWSVTECDAPLHF. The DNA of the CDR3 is TGTGCCTGGAGTGTAACAGAGTGTGATGCACCCCTCCACTTT.

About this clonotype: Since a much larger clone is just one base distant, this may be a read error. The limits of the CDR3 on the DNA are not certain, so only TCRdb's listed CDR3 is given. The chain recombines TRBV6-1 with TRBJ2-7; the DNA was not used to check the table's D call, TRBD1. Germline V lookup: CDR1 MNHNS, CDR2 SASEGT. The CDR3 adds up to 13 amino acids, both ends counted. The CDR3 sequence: CASSWGQGNELYF.

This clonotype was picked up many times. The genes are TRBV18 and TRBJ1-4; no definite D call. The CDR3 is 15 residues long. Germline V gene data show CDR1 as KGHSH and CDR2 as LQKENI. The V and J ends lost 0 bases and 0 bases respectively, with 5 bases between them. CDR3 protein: CASSPPAATNEKLFF. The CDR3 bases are TGTGCCAGCTCACCACCAGCAGCAACTAATGAAAAACTGTTTTTT. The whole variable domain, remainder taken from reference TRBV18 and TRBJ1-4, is NAGVMQNPRHLVRRRGQEARLRCSPMKGHSHVYWYRQLPEEGLKFMVYLQKENIIDESGMPKERFSAEFPKEGPSILRIQQVVRGDSAAYFCASSPPAATNEKLFFGSGTQLSVL.

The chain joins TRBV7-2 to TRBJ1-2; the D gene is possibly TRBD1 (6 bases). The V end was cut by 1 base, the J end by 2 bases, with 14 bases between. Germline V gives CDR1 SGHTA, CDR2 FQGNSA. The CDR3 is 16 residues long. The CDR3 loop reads CASSLEAGRGNYGYTF. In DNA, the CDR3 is TGTGCCAGCAGCTTAGAGGCAGGGAGGGGGAACTATGGCTACACCTTC.

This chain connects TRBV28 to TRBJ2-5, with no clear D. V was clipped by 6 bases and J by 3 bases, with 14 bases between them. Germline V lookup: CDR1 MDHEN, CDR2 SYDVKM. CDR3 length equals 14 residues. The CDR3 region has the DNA TGTGCCAGCAGCCTGGCCGAGACAAAAGAGACCCAGTACTTC. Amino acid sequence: CASSLAETKETQYF.

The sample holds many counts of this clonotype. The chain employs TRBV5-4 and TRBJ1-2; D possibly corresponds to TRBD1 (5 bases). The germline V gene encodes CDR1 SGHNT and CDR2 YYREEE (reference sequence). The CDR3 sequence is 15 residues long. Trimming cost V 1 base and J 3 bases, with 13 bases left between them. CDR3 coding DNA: TGTGCCAGCAGCTTGTTAACAGGAGTTCACTATGGCTACACCTTC. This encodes CASSLLTGVHYGYTF.

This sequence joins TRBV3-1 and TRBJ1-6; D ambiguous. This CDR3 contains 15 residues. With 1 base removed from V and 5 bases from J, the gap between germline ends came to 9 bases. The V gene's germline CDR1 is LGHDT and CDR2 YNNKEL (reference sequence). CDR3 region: CASSQGSPDNSPLHF. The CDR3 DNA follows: TGTGCCAGCAGCCAAGGATCGCCAGATAATTCACCCCTCCACTTT.

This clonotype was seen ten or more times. CDR3 nucleotide sequence: TGTGCCAGCAGCGTCGACCGGTATAGCTCCTACGAGCAGTACTTC. Translating gives CASSVDRYSSYEQYF. The chain joins TRBV7-2 to TRBJ2-7; no reliable D call. CDR3 length equals 15 residues. Germline assignment: CDR1 SGHTA and CDR2 FQGNSA. Trimming left V 5 bases short and J 0 bases short, with 14 bases between.

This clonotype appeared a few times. The CDR3 DNA reads as TGTGCCAGCAGAAGGACAGGGGGATACAATGAGCAGTTCTTC. This gives the protein CASRRTGGYNEQFF. The chain links TRBV6-2 or TRBV6-3 to TRBJ2-1; 10 bases fit TRBD1. The V gene end was trimmed by 6 bases and the J gene end by 4 bases; junction bases not matched to a gene: 3. This CDR3 is built from 14 residues. Germline CDR1 MNHEY, CDR2 SVGEGT.

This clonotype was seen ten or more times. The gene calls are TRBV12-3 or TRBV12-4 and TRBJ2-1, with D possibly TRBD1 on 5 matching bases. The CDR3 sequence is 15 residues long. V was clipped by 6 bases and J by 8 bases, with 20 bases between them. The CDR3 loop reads CASSPGGAESDEQFF. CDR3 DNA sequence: TGTGCCAGCAGCCCCGGTGGGGCCGAGTCGGATGAGCAGTTCTTC.

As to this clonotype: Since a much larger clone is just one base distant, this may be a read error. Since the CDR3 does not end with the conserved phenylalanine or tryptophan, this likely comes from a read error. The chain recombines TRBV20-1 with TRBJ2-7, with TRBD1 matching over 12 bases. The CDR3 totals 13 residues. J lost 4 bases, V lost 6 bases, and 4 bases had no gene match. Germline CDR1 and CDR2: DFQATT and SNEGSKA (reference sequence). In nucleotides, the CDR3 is TGCAGTGCGCCGGGACAGGGGGCATACGAGCAGTACTCC. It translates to CSAPGQGAYEQYS.

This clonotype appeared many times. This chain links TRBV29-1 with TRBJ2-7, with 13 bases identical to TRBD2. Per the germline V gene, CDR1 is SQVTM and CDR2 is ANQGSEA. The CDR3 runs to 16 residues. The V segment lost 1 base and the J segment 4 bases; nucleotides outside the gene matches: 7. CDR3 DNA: TGCAGCGTTGAAGGGACGACTAGCGGGGGGTCTTACGAGCAGTACTTC. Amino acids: CSVEGTTSGGSYEQYF.

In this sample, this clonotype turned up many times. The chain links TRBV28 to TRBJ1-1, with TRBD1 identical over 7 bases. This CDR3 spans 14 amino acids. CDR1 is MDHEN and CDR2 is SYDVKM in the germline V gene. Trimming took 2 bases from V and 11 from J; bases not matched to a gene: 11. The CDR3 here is CASSLSGVETGAFF. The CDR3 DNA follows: TGTGCCAGCAGTTTAAGCGGAGTCGAGACAGGGGCTTTCTTT.

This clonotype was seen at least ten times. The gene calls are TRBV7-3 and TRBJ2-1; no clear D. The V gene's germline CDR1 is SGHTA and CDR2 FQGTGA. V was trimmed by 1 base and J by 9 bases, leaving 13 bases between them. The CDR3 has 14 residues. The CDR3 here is CASSLIGRSGEQFF. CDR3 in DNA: TGTGCCAGCAGCTTAATCGGTAGGTCCGGTGAGCAGTTCTTC.

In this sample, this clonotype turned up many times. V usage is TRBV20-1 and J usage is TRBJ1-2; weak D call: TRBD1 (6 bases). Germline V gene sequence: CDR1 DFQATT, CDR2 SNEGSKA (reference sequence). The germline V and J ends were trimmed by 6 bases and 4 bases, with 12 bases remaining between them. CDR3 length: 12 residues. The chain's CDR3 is CSAPGVAYGYTF. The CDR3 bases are TGCAGTGCCCCAGGGGTTGCCTATGGCTACACCTTC.

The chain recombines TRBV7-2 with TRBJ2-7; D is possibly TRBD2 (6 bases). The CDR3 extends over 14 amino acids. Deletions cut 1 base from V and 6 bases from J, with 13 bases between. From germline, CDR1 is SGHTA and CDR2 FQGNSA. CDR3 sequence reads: CASSLVRGRGEQYF. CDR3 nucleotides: TGTGCCAGCAGCTTAGTGCGGGGACGCGGCGAGCAGTACTTC. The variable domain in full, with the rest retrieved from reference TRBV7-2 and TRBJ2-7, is GAGVSQSPSNKVTEKGKDVELRCDPISGHTALYWYRQSLGQGLEFLIYFQGNSAPDKSGLPSDRFSAERTGGSVSTLTIQRTQQEDSAVYLCASSLVRGRGEQYFGPGTRLTVT.

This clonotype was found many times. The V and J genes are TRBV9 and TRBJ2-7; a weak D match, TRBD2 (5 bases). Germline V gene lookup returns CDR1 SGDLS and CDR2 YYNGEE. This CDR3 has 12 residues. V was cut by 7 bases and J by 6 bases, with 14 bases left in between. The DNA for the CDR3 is TGTGCCAGCTCCAGAAACGAGGGCGAGCAGTACTTC. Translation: CASSRNEGEQYF.

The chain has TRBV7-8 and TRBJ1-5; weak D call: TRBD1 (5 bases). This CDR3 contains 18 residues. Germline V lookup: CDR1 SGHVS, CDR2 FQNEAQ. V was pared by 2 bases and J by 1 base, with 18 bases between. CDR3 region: CASSLRGAGPGSNQPQHF. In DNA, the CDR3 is TGTGCCAGCAGCTTAAGGGGCGCGGGGCCAGGCAGCAATCAGCCCCAGCATTTT.

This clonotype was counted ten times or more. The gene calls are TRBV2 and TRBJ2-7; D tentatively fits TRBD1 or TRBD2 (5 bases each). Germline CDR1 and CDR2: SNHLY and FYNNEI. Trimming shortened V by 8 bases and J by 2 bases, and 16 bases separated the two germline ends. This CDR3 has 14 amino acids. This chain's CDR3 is CASDPWDRPYEQYF. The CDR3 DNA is TGTGCCAGCGACCCCTGGGACCGCCCCTACGAGCAGTACTTC. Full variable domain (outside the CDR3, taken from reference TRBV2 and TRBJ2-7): EPEVTQTPSHQVTQMGQEVILRCVPISNHLYFYWYRQILGQKVEFLVSFYNNEISEKSEIFDDQFSVERPDGSNFTLKIRSTKLEDSAMYFCASDPWDRPYEQYFGPGTRLTVT.

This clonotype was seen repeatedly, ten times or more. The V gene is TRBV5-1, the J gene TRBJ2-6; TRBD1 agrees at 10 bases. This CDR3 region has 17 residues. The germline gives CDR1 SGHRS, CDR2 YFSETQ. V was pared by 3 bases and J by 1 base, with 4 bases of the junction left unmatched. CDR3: CASSSGQGSSGANVLTF. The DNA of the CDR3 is TGCGCCAGCAGCTCGGGACAGGGGTCTTCTGGGGCCAACGTCCTGACTTTC. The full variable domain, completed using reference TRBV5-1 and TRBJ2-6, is KAGVTQTPRYLIKTRGQQVTLSCSPISGHRSVSWYQQTPGQGLQFLFEYFSETQRNKGNFPGRFSGRQFSNSRSEMNVSTLELGDSALYLCASSSGQGSSGANVLTFGAGSRLTVL.

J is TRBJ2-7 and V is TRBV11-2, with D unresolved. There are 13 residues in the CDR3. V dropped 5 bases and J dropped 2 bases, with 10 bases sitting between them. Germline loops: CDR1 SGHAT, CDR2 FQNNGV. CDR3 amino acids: CASSPRPPYEQYF. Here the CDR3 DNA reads TGTGCCAGCAGCCCCCGGCCACCCTACGAGCAGTACTTC.

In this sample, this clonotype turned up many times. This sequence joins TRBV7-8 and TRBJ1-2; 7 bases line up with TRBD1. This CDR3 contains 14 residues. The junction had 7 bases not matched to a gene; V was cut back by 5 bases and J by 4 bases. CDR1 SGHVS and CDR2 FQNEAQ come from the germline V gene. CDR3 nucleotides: TGTGCCAGCAGCCCGACGGGACAGAGCTATGGCTACACCTTC. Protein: CASSPTGQSYGYTF. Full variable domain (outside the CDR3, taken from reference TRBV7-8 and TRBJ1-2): GAGVSQSPRYKVAKRGQDVALRCDPISGHVSLFWYQQALGQGPEFLTYFQNEAQLDKSGLPSDRFFAERPEGSVSTLKIQRTQQEDSAVYLCASSPTGQSYGYTFGSGTRLTVV.